This T cell receptor beta chain was captured in a study of cytomegalovirus exposure and HLA in healthy donors. Study-wide points: TCR beta chain V- and J-gene trimming was linked, in a later analysis, to a missense variant in DCLRE1C. As confirmed in vitro, a few CMV-associated chains were specific for CMV antigens. HLA restriction was apparent for most CMV-associated TCR beta chains in a later analysis. Overall, around 150 TCR beta chains were annotated as cytomegalovirus-associated.

About this clone itself: Its antigen is undetermined.

Amplification used 60 Vbeta primers and 13 Jbeta primers. Only in-frame clones appear in the TCRdb table, and some are missing; sequencing was by immunoSEQ multiplex PCR. The table for this sample gives about 46,000 clones. Trimming pared 5 bases from V and 1 base from J, leaving 11 bases between. CDR1 is LNHDA, CDR2 SQIVND, per germline (reference sequence). This CDR3 is built from 14 residues. Sequencing was carried out using PBMCs. The TCR comes from a woman in her thirties or forties in good health and CMV-seronegative. The chain couples TRBV19 to TRBJ1-1, with D possibly matching TRBD1 (5 bases). In DNA form, the CDR3 reads TGTGCCAGTAGTCGCAGGGAAAAGAACACTGAAGCTTTCTTT. Translation: CASSRREKNTEAFF.